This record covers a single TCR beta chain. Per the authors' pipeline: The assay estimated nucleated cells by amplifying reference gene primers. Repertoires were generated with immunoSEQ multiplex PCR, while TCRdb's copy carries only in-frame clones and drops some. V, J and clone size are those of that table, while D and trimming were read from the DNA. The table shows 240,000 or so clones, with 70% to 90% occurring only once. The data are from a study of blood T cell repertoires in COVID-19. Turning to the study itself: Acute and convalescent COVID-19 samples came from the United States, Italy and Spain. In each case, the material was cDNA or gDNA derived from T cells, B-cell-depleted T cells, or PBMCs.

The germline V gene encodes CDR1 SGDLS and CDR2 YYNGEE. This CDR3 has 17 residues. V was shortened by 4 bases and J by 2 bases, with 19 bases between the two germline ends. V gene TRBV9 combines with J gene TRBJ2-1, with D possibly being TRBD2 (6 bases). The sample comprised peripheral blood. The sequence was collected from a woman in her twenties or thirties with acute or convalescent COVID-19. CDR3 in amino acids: CASSPPTGTGAYNEQFF. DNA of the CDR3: TGTGCCAGCAGCCCCCCGACCGGGACTGGGGCCTACAATGAGCAGTTCTTC.